A selection of T cell receptor beta chains follows, all from one sample in a study of cytomegalovirus exposure and HLA in healthy donors. Data came from immunoSEQ multiplex PCR; TCRdb stores just in-frame clones and leaves some out. The sample yields about 150,000 clones, roughly 68% seen once. Material for sequencing was PBMCs. These receptors were collected from a man between 60 and 70 years old in good health and CMV-seronegative. Both conserved end residues are part of each CDR3. The D gene is left open where the match is weak. Where a row states a size, it is once, few, many or the class of an expanded clone; other rows omit it.

v_gene	abundance	d_gene	j_gene	CDR3nt	CDR3aa
TRBV10-3	-	-	TRBJ1-2	TGTGCCATCAATTTCGGCGGCGGGAACTATGGCTACACCTTC	CAINFGGGNYGYTF
TRBV30	-	-	TRBJ1-1	TGTGCCTGGAAGGAGGGTTGGACTGAAGCTTTCTTT	CAWKEGWTEAFF
TRBV4-3	few	-	TRBJ1-1	TGCGCCAGCAGCCAAGCCCCCGGGGTCCGAACTGAAGCTTTCTTT	CASSQAPGVRTEAFF
TRBV7-9	-	-	TRBJ2-5	TGTGCCAGCAGCACAGGGACCGGAGAAGAGACCCAGTACTTC	CASSTGTGEETQYF
TRBV7-8	few	-	TRBJ2-2	TGTGCCAGCAGCTTAAAGAGGACCGGGGAGCTGTTTTTT	CASSLKRTGELFF
TRBV18	-	-	TRBJ1-5	TGTGCCAGCTCACTGGACAGCCTTAGCAATCAGCCCCAGCATTTT	CASSLDSLSNQPQHF
TRBV30	once	TRBD1	TRBJ1-6	TGTGCCTGGATCGACAGGGGGAGTAATTCACCCCTCCACTTT	CAWIDRGSNSPLHF
TRBV10-3	few	TRBD1	TRBJ2-7	TGTGCCTCAACCGGGACAGGACTCTCCTACGAGCAGTACTTC	CASTGTGLSYEQYF
TRBV28	-	TRBD1	TRBJ2-4	TGTGCCAGCAGTTCCCCACAGGGGATGAAAAACATTCAGTACTTC	CASSSPQGMKNIQYF
TRBV2	once	-	TRBJ2-2	TGTGCCAGCAGTGAATGGGGCCTAGATAACACCGGGGAGCTGTTTTTT	CASSEWGLDNTGELFF
TRBV4-3	-	TRBD1	TRBJ2-7	TGCGCCAGCAGCCACGACAGGGGGGGGATCCCCTACGAGCAGTACTTC	CASSHDRGGIPYEQYF
TRBV7-9	-	-	TRBJ1-5	TGTGCCAGCAGCTTAGTAAACAGCACTTATAGCAATCAGCCCCAGCATTTT	CASSLVNSTYSNQPQHF
TRBV5-1	-	-	TRBJ1-1	TGCGCCAGCAGCTTGGCGGAGGGGGGGGGCACTGAAGCTTTCTTT	CASSLAEGGGTEAFF
TRBV9	-	-	TRBJ2-1	TGTGCCAGCAGCGTAGAGCTAGAATACAATGAGCAGTTCTTC	CASSVELEYNEQFF
TRBV5-4	-	-	TRBJ2-2	TGTGCCAGCAGCCCCGGAGGGGCGAACACCGGGGAGCTGTTTTTT	CASSPGGANTGELFF
TRBV27	-	-	TRBJ1-5	TGTGCCAGCAGTTTAGGGACCGACAGGTTAAATCAGCCCCAGCATTTT	CASSLGTDRLNQPQHF
TRBV9	few	-	TRBJ2-3	TGTGCCAGCGCCACGGCAGGGAGGTCAGATACGCAGTATTTT	CASATAGRSDTQYF
TRBV19	-	TRBD1	TRBJ1-1	TGTGCCAGCACTCAGGGACAGATTAACACTGAAGCTTTCTTT	CASTQGQINTEAFF
TRBV9	-	-	TRBJ1-5	TGTGCCAGCAGCGTAGCTGGGGAGGGTGGGACCCAGCATTTT	CASSVAGEGGTQHF
TRBV30	-	-	TRBJ1-1	TGTGCCTGGGGACGTACTAGGGCGGCTTTCTTT	CAWGRTRAAFF
TRBV10-1	few	-	TRBJ2-1	TGCGCCAGCTCCCACCCTAGGGGTGAGCAGTTCTTC	CASSHPRGEQFF
TRBV5-1	-	-	TRBJ1-2	TGCGCCAGCAGCTTGGCAGGGGCCGATGACTATGGCTACACCTTC	CASSLAGADDYGYTF
TRBV10-3	-	-	TRBJ2-4	TGTGCCATCAGTGAGTCGGGCCAGTATGGAAACATTCAGTACTTC	CAISESGQYGNIQYF
TRBV28	once	-	TRBJ1-5	TGTGCCAGCAGTACTCAGGGTAATTGGCCCCAGCATTTT	CASSTQGNWPQHF
TRBV6-6	once	-	TRBJ1-1	TGTGCCAGCACCCCACGGACTGAAGCTTTCTTT	CASTPRTEAFF
TRBV5-5	-	-	TRBJ2-7	TGTGCCAGCAGCTTGGACCCCAGCTCCTACGAGCAGTACTTC	CASSLDPSSYEQYF
TRBV29-1	-	TRBD1	TRBJ2-7	TGCAGCGTTGAAGGAGGACAGGGGGACGAGCAGTACTTC	CSVEGGQGDEQYF
TRBV18	-	TRBD2	TRBJ2-3	TGTGCCAGCTCTAGCGGGAGCTCTGCAGATACGCAGTATTTT	CASSSGSSADTQYF